The entry below gives a single TCR beta chain sequence along with its context. No antigen is known for it. No much larger clonotype is one base removed from it; base qualities were not supplied. This specimen's time point label, per the study, means: baseline before first vaccination. Vaccinee samples were obtained from the UK trials COV001 and COV002, which included a single-blind randomized controlled phase 2/3 trial of AZD1222 (ChAdOx1 nCoV-19) in healthy adults. For TCRbeta chain sequencing, PBMC samples from trial participants were taken at day 0 and at day 28 after the second dose. This sample is part of a study of T cell responses to AZD1222 COVID-19 vaccine (dated by TCRdb to about 2021). In terms of the full investigation: AZD1222 recipients whose second dose came at about 4 weeks and those whose second dose came at about 12 weeks were combined into one group, since spike-specific TCR depth and breadth did not differ between the two schedules. A total of just over 230 trial participants underwent TCR sequencing, of whom 207 had received two doses of AZD1222 and around 25 had received two doses of the MenACWY control vaccine. Trial participants were enrolled by age into 18-55, 56-69 and 70-plus year subgroups, with roughly 150, 30 and 60 TCR-sequenced participants respectively.

The CDR3 regions of human TCRbeta chains were subjected to immunosequencing. Per the authors' processing: TCRs in the repertoires were compared against a reference library of SARS-CoV-2-specific TCRs that had been generated with the MIRA antigen-specificity platform. Breadth was defined as the fraction of unique TCRs that were SARS-CoV-2-associated. Depth was defined as the fraction of total T cells that were SARS-CoV-2-associated. Using the MIRA data, each spike-specific TCR was mapped to the spike region that the TCR reacts to and placed in a CD4 or CD8 class. Log10-transformed breadth and depth values were compared by one-way ANOVA with Sidak's multiple comparisons tests. The table was pulled from immuneACCESS by TCRdb, which kept in-frame rearrangements only. Such tables lose some clones; where checked, under half of the loss comes from unresolved V genes, and the rest has no known cause. The V and J calls and clone size were taken over from that table, and D and trimming were inferred from the DNA. This sample lists 130,000 or so clones; more than 70% were detected once. Together, the top ten hold under 3.5% of the sample.

The study at large found these results: Spike-specific TCR breadth and depth rose significantly after two AZD1222 doses compared with day 0 and with MenACWY recipients. The 56-69-year group was small, and its depth increase did not reach significance, likely because of low power. Reportedly, almost half of the unique spike-specific TCRs recognized epitopes lying outside the regions that are mutated in the B.1.351 and B.1.1.7 variants. Participants were mostly white British and included more females than males, and it was suggested by the authors that clonal diversity may have been underestimated. CD4 TCRs associated with the vaccine covered the entire spike protein, and the dominant responses were in regions 160-218 and 743-854. Because no day 14 peak-response samples were available, repertoires were characterized only after the peak T cell response. Conclusions about previously exposed vaccinees were limited because only six or seven AZD1222 recipients were SARS-CoV-2 seropositive at baseline.

The V end loses 7 bases and the J end loses 2 bases, and a stretch of 12 bases separates them. Taken from the germline V gene, the CDR1 and CDR2 loops are MNHEY and SVGAGI. Inclusive of the bounding cysteine and phenylalanine, the CDR3 is 13 residues long. CDR3 DNA is the only sequence kept; it has 39 bases, read in frame from the first base. This receptor chain uses TRBV6-5 and TRBJ2-7; the D gene is not confidently resolved. Specimen: peripheral blood, collected on day 0 of AZD1222 vaccination. The source of this sequence is an adult in good health. CDR3 region: CASIRYVPYEQYF. The nucleotide sequence reads TGTGCCAGCATACGGTATGTGCCCTACGAGCAGTACTTC.